Presented here are 9 T cell receptor beta chains from one specimen sequenced in a study of blood T cell repertoires in COVID-19. Profiled with immunoSEQ multiplex PCR; TCRdb holds only in-frame clones, not every one. The table lists about 270,000 clones, 75% to 95% of them singletons. The specimen was PBMCs or T cells enriched from blood (not recorded which). The receptors here all came from a man in his forties who had been exposed to COVID-19.

The chain uses TRBV19 and TRBJ1-4; 7 nucleotides align to TRBD1. The CDR3 extends over 15 amino acids. Trimming at V came to 0 bases and at J to 5 bases, leaving 3 bases not matched to a gene. Germline assignment: CDR1 LNHDA and CDR2 SQIVND (reference sequence). This CDR3 reads CASSIDRGFNEKLFF. DNA of the CDR3: TGTGCCAGTAGTATAGACAGGGGGTTCAATGAAAAACTGTTTTTT.

This sequence joins TRBV28 and TRBJ2-7; tentative D call: TRBD1 (5 bases). The V gene lost 8 bases and the J gene lost 5 bases, with 10 bases spanning the gap. The CDR3 has 11 residues. Germline CDR1 is MDHEN and CDR2 is SYDVKM. CDR3 amino acids: CASRTDNEQYF. As DNA, the CDR3 is TGTGCCAGCCGGACGGACAACGAGCAGTACTTC.

The CDR3 is CASSSISRGEMVLAKNIQYF. As DNA, the CDR3 is TGTGCCAGTAGTAGCATATCCAGGGGGGAAATGGTGCTAGCCAAAAACATTCAGTACTTC. The chain recombines TRBV19 with TRBJ2-4, with D maybe TRBD1 (7 bases). Trimming stripped 4 bases from V and 0 bases from J, with 25 bases between. This CDR3 comprises 20 residues. Germline lookup yields CDR1 LNHDA and CDR2 SQIVND (reference sequence).

The V call is TRBV5-6, the J call TRBJ1-2; perhaps TRBD1 as D (5 bases). Germline V CDR1 and CDR2: SGHDT, YYEEEE. Trimming shortened V by 0 bases and J by 7 bases, and 16 bases separated the two germline ends. This CDR3 is 15 amino acids long. CDR3 coding DNA: TGTGCCAGCAGCTTGGGCGGCACCAGGGCAAGTGGCTACACCTTC. Protein: CASSLGGTRASGYTF.

J is TRBJ2-3 and V is TRBV7-6; TRBD2 might be the D (6 bases). CDR1 and CDR2 from the germline V gene are SGHVS and FNYEAQ. The V end was cut by 5 bases, the J end by 0 bases, with 21 bases between. This CDR3 region has 18 residues. The CDR3 DNA reads as TGTGCCAGCAGCCCCACGAGCGGGCTAGCGCTTAGCACAGATACGCAGTATTTT. Translating it yields CASSPTSGLALSTDTQYF.

Points on this clone: Distinct nucleotide sequences in the sample also encode this CDR3. J is TRBJ2-7 and V is TRBV19; TRBD2 aligns across 8 bases. The germline V gene has CDR1 LNHDA and CDR2 SQIVND (reference sequence). This CDR3 comprises 14 residues. V trimming: 7 bases; J trimming: 0 bases; junction bases outside the gene matches: 5. CDR3 sequence: CASTLTSGSYEQYF. For the CDR3, the DNA is TGTGCCAGTACCCTTACTAGCGGCTCCTACGAGCAGTACTTC. The variable domain in full, with the rest retrieved from reference TRBV19 and TRBJ2-7, is DGGITQSPKYLFRKEGQNVTLSCEQNLNHDAMYWYRQDPGQGLRLIYYSQIVNDFQKGDIAEGYSVSREKKESFPLTVTSAQKNPTAFYLCASTLTSGSYEQYFGPGTRLTVT.

The CDR3: CASSLTGDRANNEKLFF. CDR3 bases: TGTGCCAGCAGCTTAACGGGGGACAGGGCCAATAATGAAAAACTGTTTTTT. The rearrangement joins TRBV7-8 to TRBJ1-4, with 9 bases matching TRBD1. CDR3 length: 17 amino acids. The germline gives CDR1 SGHVS, CDR2 FQNEAQ. Trimming cost V 2 bases and J 4 bases; bases outside gene matches: 8.

This rearrangement joins TRBV6-1 to TRBJ1-6, with TRBD1 matching over 10 bases. V dropped 4 bases and J dropped 2; count of bases not matched to a gene: 2. CDR3 length equals 16 residues. The germline V gene has CDR1 MNHNS and CDR2 SASEGT. The CDR3 region is CASSGTGGTYNSPLHF. The CDR3 bases are TGTGCCAGCAGTGGGACAGGGGGAACCTATAATTCACCCCTCCACTTT.

The chain employs TRBV5-1 and TRBJ1-2; 8 nucleotides match TRBD1. Germline CDR1 reads SGHRS; CDR2 reads YFSETQ. V dropped 5 bases and J dropped 5; count of bases not matched to a gene: 11. This CDR3 region has 15 residues. CDR3 DNA sequence: TGCGCCAGCAGACCCACACCAGGGGGCGCTTATGGCTACACCTTC. Its translation: CASRPTPGGAYGYTF.